The next 32 T cell receptor beta chains were all read from a single sample in a study of OX40 agonist ivuxolimab in advanced cancers. The method was immunoSEQ multiplex PCR; TCRdb's version includes in-frame clones alone and lacks a portion of them. In the table there are 90,000 or so clones, 90% to 95% of which are singletons. This sample comprised CD4+ or CD8+ T cells sorted from blood, obtained in a trial of the OX40 agonist ivuxolimab. Receptor source: an adult with an advanced solid tumor such as melanoma, head and neck, liver or kidney cancer.

This chain uses TRBV6-4 with TRBJ1-1; D gene ambiguous. Trimming shortened V by 1 base and J by 7 bases, and 10 bases separated the two germline ends. Germline V gives CDR1 MRHNA, CDR2 SNTAGT. The CDR3 length is 13 residues. The CDR3 sequence: CASSDFAGGEAFF. CDR3 bases: TGTGCCAGCAGTGACTTTGCAGGAGGTGAAGCTTTCTTT.

V gene TRBV7-9 combines with J gene TRBJ2-1; D may be TRBD1 (6 bases). The V end lost 5 bases, the J end lost 2 bases, and 10 bases lay between the germline ends. The CDR3 length is 14 residues. The germline CDR1 and CDR2 sequences are SEHNR and FQNEAQ (reference sequence). CDR3 protein: CASSQGPPYNEQFF. CDR3 in DNA: TGTGCCAGCAGCCAGGGGCCTCCCTACAATGAGCAGTTCTTC.

This chain uses TRBV5-5 with TRBJ2-7, with 7 positions matching TRBD1. Trimming removed 0 bases from V and 2 bases from J; junction bases left unmatched: 2. The CDR3 has 14 residues. CDR1 SGHKS and CDR2 YYEKEE come from the germline V gene (reference sequence). The CDR3, as DNA: TGTGCCAGCAGCTTGGGACAGGGAGCCTACGAGCAGTACTTC. Translation gives CASSLGQGAYEQYF.

In this sample, this clone turned up a few times. The rearrangement joins TRBV27 to TRBJ2-2; the D call may be TRBD1 or TRBD2 (6 bases each). The CDR3 is made up of 16 amino acids. The germline V and J ends were trimmed by 0 bases and 1 base, with 9 bases remaining between them. The germline gives CDR1 MNHEY, CDR2 SMNVEV (reference sequence). The CDR3 region is CASSLSGGLNTGELFF. CDR3 nucleotides: TGTGCCAGCAGTTTATCCGGGGGCCTGAACACCGGGGAGCTGTTTTTT.

The chain uses TRBV7-2 and TRBJ1-5, with D hard to call. The CDR3 has 15 amino acids. V gave up 4 bases and J gave up 2 bases, with 12 bases separating them. Germline CDR1 reads SGHTA; CDR2 reads FQGNSA. For the CDR3, the DNA is TGTGCCAGCAGCTACATCGATACGGGCAATCAGCCCCAGCATTTT. Its translation is CASSYIDTGNQPQHF.

The V gene is TRBV19, the J gene TRBJ1-4, with TRBD1 matching over 8 bases. Germline lookup yields CDR1 LNHDA and CDR2 SQIVND (reference sequence). This CDR3 contains 15 residues. Trimming took 5 bases from V and 2 from J; bases not matched to a gene: 4. CDR3 in amino acids: CASSPQGATNEKLFF. The CDR3 region has the DNA TGTGCCAGTAGTCCCCAGGGGGCGACTAATGAAAAACTGTTTTTT.

V usage is TRBV28 and J usage is TRBJ2-7; maybe TRBD1 (6 bases). V lost 5 bases and J lost 4, with 18 bases in between. The CDR3 sequence is 15 residues long. CDR1 and CDR2 from the germline V gene are MDHEN and SYDVKM. For the CDR3, the DNA is TGTGCCAGCAGTCGTCCGGGACAAACATTATACGAGCAGTACTTC. It encodes CASSRPGQTLYEQYF.

CDR3 protein: CASRDRPPQPQHF. In DNA form, the CDR3 reads TGTGCCAGCAGGGACCGACCACCCCAGCCCCAGCATTTT. The rearrangement links TRBV2 to TRBJ1-5; D unresolved. V was trimmed by 6 bases and J by 7 bases, leaving 13 bases between them. Germline-derived CDR1 and CDR2 are SNHLY and FYNNEI. This CDR3 has 13 amino acids.

The gene calls are TRBV20-1 and TRBJ1-1; D is uncertain. V was trimmed by 6 bases and J by 8 bases, leaving 13 bases between them. The germline CDR1 and CDR2 sequences are DFQATT and SNEGSKA (reference sequence). The CDR3 has 11 residues. Here the CDR3 DNA reads TGCAGTGCCCCTCCACCCTCCGAAGCTTTCTTT. It is translated as CSAPPPSEAFF.

The gene calls are TRBV28 and TRBJ1-5, with 9 nucleotides matching TRBD1. The CDR3 spans 15 residues. The germline CDR1 and CDR2 sequences are MDHEN and SYDVKM. V lost 4 bases and J lost 5; bases outside the gene matches: 6. This CDR3 is CASSSSGTGYQPQHF. The CDR3 DNA follows: TGTGCCAGCAGTTCCTCCGGGACAGGGTATCAGCCCCAGCATTTT. Full variable domain (missing parts from reference TRBV28 and TRBJ1-5): DVKVTQSSRYLVKRTGEKVFLECVQDMDHENMFWYRQDPGLGLRLIYFSYDVKMKEKGDIPEGYSVSREKKERFSLILESASTNQTSMYLCASSSSGTGYQPQHFGDGTRLSIL.

The gene calls are TRBV28 and TRBJ2-7; TRBD1 or TRBD2 may be the D gene (5 bases each). The V gene's germline CDR1 is MDHEN and CDR2 SYDVKM. The V end was cut by 6 bases, the J end by 5 bases, with 14 bases between. This CDR3 is 13 amino acids long. The CDR3 reads CASSQGWGNEQYF. The DNA of the CDR3 is TGTGCCAGCAGCCAGGGTTGGGGGAACGAGCAGTACTTC.

The V gene is TRBV6-5, the J gene TRBJ2-7; 7 positions match TRBD1. Germline V gene lookup returns CDR1 MNHEY and CDR2 SVGAGI. This CDR3 is 12 amino acids long. V trimming: 6 bases; J trimming: 5 bases; junction bases outside the gene matches: 4. Here the CDR3 reads CASSPDRDEQYF. CDR3 nucleotides: TGTGCCAGCAGCCCCGACAGGGACGAGCAGTACTTC.

V usage is TRBV6-6 and J usage is TRBJ1-2; 10 bases agree with TRBD1. Unmatched junction bases numbered 4, after V lost 5 bases and J lost 4 bases. The CDR3 length is 14 residues. Per the germline V gene, CDR1 is MNHNY and CDR2 is SVGAGI (reference sequence). CDR3 region: CASSPGQGSYGYTF. The CDR3 DNA is TGTGCCAGCAGTCCGGGACAGGGGAGCTATGGCTACACCTTC.

The genes are TRBV19 and TRBJ2-7; D is uncertain. Between the trimmed V and J ends, which lost 4 bases and 1 base, there was a span of 5 bases. CDR1 and CDR2 from the germline V gene are LNHDA and SQIVND (reference sequence). The CDR3 covers 12 residues. Here the CDR3 DNA reads TGTGCCAGTAGTAGGGGTTCCTACGAGCAGTACTTC. It specifies CASSRGSYEQYF.

The table lists this clone with a count of one. The chain combines TRBV5-6 with TRBJ2-2; TRBD2 is a possible D gene (6 bases). Germline V gives CDR1 SGHDT, CDR2 YYEEEE. The CDR3 covers 15 residues. Trimming removed 6 bases at V and 5 bases at J, with 17 bases between. CDR3 nucleotides: TGTGCCAGCACCCCTCAGACGGGAGCAACCGGGGAGCTGTTTTTT. Amino acid sequence: CASTPQTGATGELFF. Together with reference TRBV5-6 and TRBJ2-2, the CDR3 gives the full variable domain: DAGVTQSPTHLIKTRGQQVTLRCSPKSGHDTVSWYQQALGQGPQFIFQYYEEEERQRGNFPDRFSGHQFPNYSSELNVNALLLGDSALYLCASTPQTGATGELFFGEGSRLTVL.

The chain has TRBV9 and TRBJ2-2; weak D call: TRBD1 (6 bases). Germline V gives CDR1 SGDLS, CDR2 YYNGEE. The V gene lost 0 bases and the J gene lost 5 bases, with 17 bases spanning the gap. CDR3 length equals 17 residues. The CDR3 is CASSVDPRGASTGELFF. CDR3 DNA: TGTGCCAGCAGCGTAGATCCCAGGGGCGCGAGTACCGGGGAGCTGTTTTTT. Supplemented by reference TRBV9 and TRBJ2-2, the full variable domain reads DSGVTQTPKHLITATGQRVTLRCSPRSGDLSVYWYQQSLDQGLQFLIQYYNGEERAKGNILERFSAQQFPDLHSELNLSSLELGDSALYFCASSVDPRGASTGELFFGEGSRLTVL.

The chain carries TRBV19 and TRBJ1-5; 7 bases align to TRBD1. The germline CDR1 and CDR2 sequences are LNHDA and SQIVND (reference sequence). The CDR3 sequence is 14 residues long. The trim removed 3 bases at V and 6 bases at J, leaving 5 bases unmatched. The chain's CDR3 is CASSIQGQSQPQHF. DNA for the CDR3: TGTGCCAGTAGTATTCAGGGACAGTCTCAGCCCCAGCATTTT. Drawing the rest from reference TRBV19 and TRBJ1-5, the complete variable domain is DGGITQSPKYLFRKEGQNVTLSCEQNLNHDAMYWYRQDPGQGLRLIYYSQIVNDFQKGDIAEGYSVSREKKESFPLTVTSAQKNPTAFYLCASSIQGQSQPQHFGDGTRLSIL.

The chain couples TRBV5-4 to TRBJ1-5; no reliable D call. Germline values: CDR1 SGHNT, CDR2 YYREEE (reference sequence). The CDR3 covers 15 residues. Between the trimmed V and J ends, which lost 0 bases and 7 bases, there was a span of 14 bases. The CDR3 region is CASSLDAGSSQPQHF. The DNA for the CDR3 is TGTGCCAGCAGCTTGGATGCGGGAAGCAGCCAGCCCCAGCATTTT.

This rearrangement joins TRBV19 to TRBJ1-5, with a tentative D call TRBD1 (5 bases). CDR1 and CDR2 from the germline V gene are LNHDA and SQIVND (reference sequence). The V and J ends lost 5 bases and 6 bases respectively, with 14 bases between them. This CDR3 contains 14 residues. In DNA form, the CDR3 reads TGTGCCAGTAGTCCTCCGGGGGGGGGTCAGCCCCAGCATTTT. This encodes CASSPPGGGQPQHF.

The rearrangement uses TRBV11-2 and TRBJ1-1, with TRBD1 as a possible D gene (6 bases). CDR3 length: 14 amino acids. Germline CDR1 SGHAT, CDR2 FQNNGV. Deletions cut 0 bases from V and 10 bases from J, with 15 bases between. Written as DNA, the CDR3 is TGTGCCAGCAGCTTAGATTTGGTAGGGGGGCGAGCTTTCTTT. It encodes CASSLDLVGGRAFF.

V and J are TRBV9 and TRBJ1-1; TRBD1 is a possible D gene (6 bases). This CDR3 contains 14 residues. V lost 6 bases to trimming and J lost 3 bases, with 15 bases between them. The germline V gene encodes CDR1 SGDLS and CDR2 YYNGEE. DNA for the CDR3: TGTGCCAGCAAGAGGGGGGAGTGGGACACTGAAGCTTTCTTT. Amino acids: CASKRGEWDTEAFF. The full variable domain, completed using reference TRBV9 and TRBJ1-1, is DSGVTQTPKHLITATGQRVTLRCSPRSGDLSVYWYQQSLDQGLQFLIQYYNGEERAKGNILERFSAQQFPDLHSELNLSSLELGDSALYFCASKRGEWDTEAFFGQGTRLTVV.

This sequence joins TRBV6-5 and TRBJ1-1, with D maybe TRBD1 (5 bases). Trimming shortened V by 5 bases and J by 3 bases, and 10 bases separated the two germline ends. Germline-derived CDR1 and CDR2 are MNHEY and SVGAGI. This CDR3 is built from 13 residues. CDR3 protein: CASSKGRYTEAFF. CDR3 in DNA: TGTGCCAGCAGTAAGGGGAGGTACACTGAAGCTTTCTTT.

This rearrangement joins TRBV6-1 to TRBJ1-2; 7 positions agree with TRBD1. V was clipped by 4 bases and J by 7 bases; unmatched bases: 6. The CDR3 spans 13 residues. The V gene's germline CDR1 is MNHNS and CDR2 SASEGT. CDR3: CASSGLQGSGYTF. DNA for the CDR3: TGTGCCAGCAGTGGGCTACAGGGGAGTGGCTACACCTTC.

V gene TRBV4-1 combines with J gene TRBJ1-4; 9 bases are a match to TRBD1. Looked up from germline, CDR1 is MGHRA and CDR2 is YSYEKL. V shed 2 bases, J shed 7 bases, and the junction held 11 bases outside the gene matches. The CDR3 extends over 17 amino acids. In DNA, the CDR3 is TGCGCCAGCAGCCAACAAGGGCGGACAGGGGCGGGTGAAAAACTGTTTTTT. Protein sequence: CASSQQGRTGAGEKLFF.

The rearrangement uses TRBV11-3 and TRBJ2-7; the D is unclear. The length of the CDR3 is 12 residues. The V gene lost 4 bases and the J gene lost 7 bases, with 11 bases spanning the gap. Germline CDR1 is SGHNT and CDR2 is YENEEA. CDR3 region: CASSSGVWEQYF. In DNA, the CDR3 is TGTGCCAGCAGCTCTGGGGTTTGGGAGCAGTACTTC. Looking up the rest from reference TRBV11-3 and TRBJ2-7 gives the full variable domain: EAGVVQSPRYKIIEKKQPVAFWCNPISGHNTLYWYLQNLGQGPELLIRYENEEAVDDSQLPKDRFSAERLKGVDSTLKIQPAELGDSAVYLCASSSGVWEQYFGPGTRLTVT.

The V and J genes are TRBV11-2 and TRBJ2-7; TRBD1 agrees at 8 bases. This CDR3 region has 14 residues. Germline V gives CDR1 SGHAT, CDR2 FQNNGV. The J segment lost 8 bases and the V segment lost 4 bases, leaving 10 bases of the junction unmatched. The CDR3 region has the DNA TGTGCCAGCAGCTATAACAGGGGGTACAGTCAGCAGTACTTC. Encoded protein: CASSYNRGYSQQYF.

The rearrangement links TRBV5-1 to TRBJ1-1; weak D call: TRBD1 (5 bases). CDR3 length: 14 amino acids. Germline CDR1 reads SGHRS; CDR2 reads YFSETQ. Trimming cost V 2 bases and J 5 bases, with 13 bases left between them. CDR3 region: CASSFGKGKTEAFF. The DNA for the CDR3 is TGCGCCAGCAGCTTTGGTAAGGGGAAGACTGAAGCTTTCTTT. Using reference TRBV5-1 and TRBJ1-1 for the parts outside the CDR3, the full variable domain is KAGVTQTPRYLIKTRGQQVTLSCSPISGHRSVSWYQQTPGQGLQFLFEYFSETQRNKGNFPGRFSGRQFSNSRSEMNVSTLELGDSALYLCASSFGKGKTEAFFGQGTRLTVV.

The rearrangement joins TRBV11-2 to TRBJ1-3, with no clear D. The V and J ends lost 4 bases and 4 bases respectively, with 11 bases between them. Germline V gene lookup returns CDR1 SGHAT and CDR2 FQNNGV. This CDR3 has 14 residues. CDR3 in amino acids: CASSSRLLGNTIYF. The CDR3 bases are TGTGCCAGCAGCTCCAGGCTCTTGGGAAACACCATATATTTT.

The chain is built from TRBV7-2 and TRBJ2-3; no clear D gene. Between the trimmed V and J ends, which lost 1 base and 1 base, there was a span of 9 bases. Germline lookup yields CDR1 SGHTA and CDR2 FQGNSA. There are 15 residues in the CDR3. The CDR3 region is CASSLGGMGTDTQYF. Written as DNA, the CDR3 is TGTGCCAGCAGCTTAGGCGGTATGGGCACAGATACGCAGTATTTT.

The genes are TRBV10-3 and TRBJ1-1, with no clear D. Germline V gives CDR1 ENHRY, CDR2 SYGVKD. With 0 bases removed from V and 1 base from J, the gap between germline ends came to 6 bases. The length of the CDR3 is 14 residues. CDR3 bases: TGTGCCATCAGTGAGTCGACCCGGAACACTGAAGCTTTCTTT. Translation gives CAISESTRNTEAFF.

This sequence joins TRBV13 and TRBJ2-1; 7 nucleotides align to TRBD1. The V gene end was trimmed by 0 bases and the J gene end by 6 bases; junction bases not matched to a gene: 8. This CDR3 has 16 residues. CDR1 and CDR2 (germline): PRHDT, FYEKMQ (reference sequence). CDR3 region: CASSLGLHRTGNEQFF. CDR3 sequence (DNA): TGTGCCAGCAGCTTAGGCCTCCATAGGACAGGCAATGAGCAGTTCTTC. Complete variable domain (other parts from reference TRBV13 and TRBJ2-1): AAGVIQSPRHLIKEKRETATLKCYPIPRHDTVYWYQQGPGQDPQFLISFYEKMQSDKGSIPDRFSAQQFSDYHSELNMSSLELGDSALYFCASSLGLHRTGNEQFFGPGTRLTVL.

This chain connects TRBV2 to TRBJ2-7; D is uncertain. The CDR3 is 13 residues long. CDR1 and CDR2 from the germline V gene are SNHLY and FYNNEI. Trimming left V 4 bases short and J 5 bases short, with 12 bases between. The CDR3 nucleotides read TGTGCCAGCAGTGCTGAACGTATCCACGAGCAGTACTTC. Amino acids: CASSAERIHEQYF. Filled out from reference TRBV2 and TRBJ2-7, the complete variable domain reads EPEVTQTPSHQVTQMGQEVILRCVPISNHLYFYWYRQILGQKVEFLVSFYNNEISEKSEIFDDQFSVERPDGSNFTLKIRSTKLEDSAMYFCASSAERIHEQYFGPGTRLTVT.